This T cell receptor beta chain comes out of a study of cytomegalovirus exposure and HLA in healthy donors. Primers included in the PCR were 60 Vbeta and 13 Jbeta primers. Data came from immunoSEQ multiplex PCR; TCRdb stores just in-frame clones and leaves some out. The repertoire consists of 250,000 or so clones, with around 81% occurring once and the leading ten covering around 8.6%. This CDR3 has 16 amino acids. Germline V gene sequence: CDR1 SGDLS, CDR2 YYNGEE. V lost 2 bases to trimming and J lost 7 bases; unmatched junction nucleotides: 12. This chain connects TRBV9 to TRBJ1-3, with 7 nucleotides matching TRBD1. The source of this sequence is a woman aged 60-70 years in good health and CMV-seropositive. Material for sequencing was PBMCs. CDR3 in amino acids: CASSVTLGPGGNTIYF. The DNA of the CDR3 is TGTGCCAGCAGCGTCACATTAGGGCCAGGGGGGAACACCATATATTTT.